The rows below give T cell receptor beta chains drawn from one sample of a study of blood T cell repertoires in COVID-19. Only in-frame clones appear in the TCRdb table, and some are missing; sequencing was by immunoSEQ multiplex PCR. The table has around 620,000 clones, around 89% seen once; the top ten hold over 0.2%. The sequenced sample consisted of peripheral blood. These receptor sequences come from a woman aged 18-35 years with acute or convalescent COVID-19. The CDR3 runs from the conserved cysteine through the conserved F or W. Each record gives: D gene, V gene, clone size, J gene, CDR3 protein, CDR3 DNA. The D gene is left open where the match is weak. Rows may omit the clone size; those that give it use once, few, many or a size class.

TRBD1	TRBV11-2	NA	TRBJ1-2	CASSLRIDRDGYTF	TGTGCCAGCAGCTTGAGGATCGACAGGGATGGCTACACCTTC
NA	TRBV7-3	NA	TRBJ1-1	CASSLSLNTEAFF	TGTGCCAGCAGCTTGAGCTTAAACACTGAAGCTTTCTTT
TRBD1	TRBV13	NA	TRBJ1-5	CASSRGRDRVAGQPQHF	TGTGCCAGCAGCCGGGGGCGGGACAGGGTCGCTGGTCAGCCCCAGCATTTT
NA	TRBV27	once	TRBJ1-2	CASSLQYGYTF	TGTGCCAGCAGTCTCCAGTATGGCTACACCTTC
NA	TRBV6-5	NA	TRBJ1-1	CASSSGGPYTEAFF	TGTGCCAGCAGTTCGGGGGGCCCGTACACTGAAGCTTTCTTT
NA	TRBV7-2	NA	TRBJ2-1	CASSNLGSSYNEQFF	TGTGCCAGCAGCAATCTAGGGAGCTCCTACAATGAGCAGTTCTTC
NA	TRBV18	NA	TRBJ1-1	CASSPPSQGYTEAFF	TGTGCCAGCTCACCCCCCAGCCAGGGTTACACTGAAGCTTTCTTT
TRBD1	TRBV19	NA	TRBJ1-2	CASSARTGARNGYTF	TGTGCCAGTAGTGCCAGGACAGGGGCCAGGAATGGCTACACCTTC
NA	TRBV20-1	NA	TRBJ2-3	CSAKAGDTQYF	TGCAGTGCTAAGGCCGGGGATACGCAGTATTTT
NA	TRBV28	NA	TRBJ2-3	CASLPRGGRRDTQYF	TGTGCCAGCCTTCCACGTGGGGGCCGGAGAGATACGCAGTATTTT
TRBD2	TRBV2	NA	TRBJ2-1	CASRARGLAVNEQFF	TGTGCCAGCAGAGCCAGGGGACTAGCGGTCAATGAGCAGTTCTTC
NA	TRBV7-2	NA	TRBJ1-5	CASSLGSGAGNQPQHF	TGTGCCAGCAGCTTAGGGTCAGGAGCGGGCAATCAGCCCCAGCATTTT
TRBD2	TRBV7-7	few	TRBJ2-2	CASSFTGLVVERTGELFF	TGTGCCAGCAGCTTTACGGGACTAGTCGTGGAGCGCACCGGGGAGCTGTTTTTT
TRBD1	TRBV6-2/TRBV6-3	NA	TRBJ2-7	CASSRDRGVIYEQYF	TGTGCCAGCAGTCGCGACAGGGGGGTTATCTACGAGCAGTACTTC
NA	TRBV3-1/TRBV3-2	NA	TRBJ2-5	CASSLRQQETQYF	TGTGCCAGCAGCCTTCGACAGCAAGAGACCCAGTACTTC
TRBD1	TRBV2	NA	TRBJ2-5	CASSSTGYQETQYF	TGTGCCAGCAGCTCGACAGGGTACCAAGAGACCCAGTACTTC
NA	TRBV5-4	NA	TRBJ2-5	CASSALTDKETQYF	TGTGCCAGCAGCGCGCTGACAGACAAAGAGACCCAGTACTTC
NA	TRBV6-5	NA	TRBJ1-2	CASSSDSNYGYTF	TGTGCCAGCTCAAGTGACTCTAACTATGGCTACACCTTC
TRBD2	TRBV7-9	NA	TRBJ2-1	CASSRGLGGVNEQFF	TGTGCCAGCAGCCGCGGCTTGGGAGGGGTAAATGAGCAGTTCTTC
TRBD1	TRBV10-3	NA	TRBJ2-2	CAISDSPGQGPGELFF	TGTGCCATCAGTGATTCTCCGGGACAGGGTCCCGGGGAGCTGTTTTTT
TRBD2	TRBV9	NA	TRBJ2-2	CASSVAPGGLNTGELFF	TGTGCCAGCAGCGTAGCCCCCGGGGGGTTAAACACCGGGGAGCTGTTTTTT
TRBD2	TRBV9	NA	TRBJ2-3	CASSERGEDTQYF	TGTGCCAGCAGCGAGCGGGGGGAAGATACGCAGTATTTT
NA	TRBV14	NA	TRBJ1-2	CASSQGQGTYGYTF	TGTGCCAGCAGCCAGGGGCAGGGAACCTATGGCTACACCTTC
NA	TRBV7-9	NA	TRBJ1-2	CASSPGGPGKGYTF	TGTGCCAGCAGCCCCGGGGGGCCGGGGAAGGGCTACACCTTC
NA	TRBV20-1	NA	TRBJ2-5	CSATRETQYF	TGCAGTGCTACGAGGGAGACCCAGTACTTC
NA	TRBV27	NA	TRBJ1-4	CASTTRAPSQKLFF	TGTGCCAGCACCACCAGGGCTCCCAGCCAAAAACTGTTTTTT
TRBD1	TRBV9	NA	TRBJ1-1	CASSRTGQGSRSEAFF	TGTGCCAGCAGCCGAACGGGACAGGGGAGTAGGTCTGAAGCTTTCTTT
NA	TRBV30	NA	TRBJ1-1	CAWSVTPDYGTEAFF	TGTGCCTGGAGTGTGACTCCCGATTATGGCACTGAAGCTTTCTTT
TRBD1	TRBV5-4	NA	TRBJ1-2	CASSPQGAGGYTF	TGTGCCAGCAGCCCTCAGGGGGCGGGGGGCTACACCTTC
NA	TRBV4-2	few	TRBJ2-2	CASSPPGVDTGELFF	TGTGCCAGCAGCCCCCCCGGGGTAGACACCGGGGAGCTGTTTTTT
TRBD1	TRBV27	NA	TRBJ2-7	CASAVGDRVYEQYF	TGTGCCAGCGCGGTGGGGGACAGGGTATACGAGCAGTACTTC
NA	TRBV21-1	NA	TRBJ1-3	CASSNGNMGLFSGNTIYF	TGTGCCAGCAGCAACGGGAATATGGGTCTTTTCTCTGGAAACACCATATATTTT
NA	TRBV20-1	NA	TRBJ1-6	CSASGTVGGSPLHF	TGCAGTGCTAGTGGGACTGTGGGGGGATCACCCCTCCACTTT
TRBD1	TRBV28	NA	TRBJ1-6	CASSLAGQGRGSPLHF	TGTGCCAGCAGTCTAGCCGGACAGGGCCGGGGGTCACCCCTCCACTTT
NA	TRBV6-5	NA	TRBJ1-1	CASSPKRRGVPEAFF	TGTGCCAGCAGCCCAAAACGACGGGGGGTTCCTGAAGCTTTCTTT
NA	TRBV14	once	TRBJ2-1	CASSQVVGGELSSYNEQFF	TGTGCCAGCAGCCAAGTCGTAGGGGGGGAATTAAGCTCCTACAATGAGCAGTTCTTC
TRBD1	TRBV20-1	NA	TRBJ1-5	CSASVGTEGQPQHF	TGCAGTGCTAGTGTTGGGACAGAGGGGCAGCCCCAGCATTTT
NA	TRBV7-8	NA	TRBJ2-1	CASSLELGDYNEQFF	TGTGCCAGCAGCTTAGAGTTAGGGGACTACAATGAGCAGTTCTTC
NA	TRBV9	NA	TRBJ1-3	CASSVGGGSGNTIYF	TGTGCCAGCAGCGTAGGTGGGGGGTCTGGAAACACCATATATTTT
NA	TRBV12-3/TRBV12-4	NA	TRBJ1-1	CASSPTVNTEAFF	TGTGCCAGCAGCCCTACAGTGAACACTGAAGCTTTCTTT
NA	TRBV5-1	NA	TRBJ1-1	CASTPRGGQNTEAFF	TGCGCCAGCACCCCTCGGGGGGGGCAGAACACTGAAGCTTTCTTT